This paragraph covers one TCR beta chain sequence. The junction does not match germline at one end; this may be a read error. This entry comes from a study of blood T cell repertoires in COVID-19. The CDR3 extends over 8 amino acids. Germline assignment: CDR1 SGHNT and CDR2 YENEEA. Repertoires were generated with immunoSEQ multiplex PCR, while TCRdb's copy carries only in-frame clones and drops some. The data hold approximately 110,000 clones, with around four fifths observed a single time. This receptor was taken from a man aged 80 or over with COVID-19, enrolled during active disease. The J gene is TRBJ2-7, the V gene TRBV11-3; the D is unclear. Specimen: peripheral blood. CDR3 bases: TGTGCCAGCAGCCGTATCCACTTC. Protein: CASSRIHF.